This T cell receptor beta chain was recovered during a study of beta chain features in type 1 diabetes. Points from the study as a whole: Naive, central memory and regulatory TCRB repertoires appeared more similar among patients than healthy donors. Patients with Type 1 diabetes showed moderately but significantly shorter TCRB CDR3s in all four CD4+ subsets. It was not settled here whether HLA type affects TCRB rearrangement.

Note on this clone: Its antigen remains unidentified.

V was trimmed by 5 bases and J by 6 bases, leaving 17 bases between them. The V gene's germline CDR1 is SGHTA and CDR2 FQGNSA. This CDR3 spans 14 amino acids. Since all of the isolated RNA was reverse transcribed, expressed TCRB transcripts were what got sequenced. Data came from immunoSEQ multiplex PCR; TCRdb stores just in-frame clones and leaves some out. The sample has around 330,000 clones; about 10% are singletons. The chain is built from TRBV7-2 and TRBJ2-7; D is perhaps TRBD1 (5 bases). The source material was naive CD4+ T cells from blood. This receptor was identified in a woman aged 25 to 39 in good health. CDR3 in amino acids: CASSQTPGLGEQYF. Here the CDR3 DNA reads TGTGCCAGCAGCCAAACCCCAGGGTTGGGCGAGCAGTACTTC.